The 18 T cell receptor beta chains listed next were all sequenced from one sample in a study of OX40 agonist ivuxolimab in advanced cancers. TCRdb's copy holds only in-frame clones and misses some; the assay was immunoSEQ multiplex PCR. The sample consists of some 64,000 clones, roughly 89% of them appearing once. Sequences were derived from CD4+ or CD8+ T cells sorted from blood, sampled in a trial of the OX40 agonist ivuxolimab. Source of these receptors: an adult with an advanced solid tumor such as melanoma, head and neck, liver or kidney cancer.

V and J are TRBV5-1 and TRBJ2-7; 9 bases map to TRBD1. Germline values: CDR1 SGHRS, CDR2 YFSETQ. The CDR3 is 14 amino acids. V lost 3 bases, J lost 3 bases, and 4 bases stayed unmatched. This CDR3 reads CASSSGTGSYEQYF. CDR3 sequence (DNA): TGCGCCAGCAGCTCGGGGACAGGGAGCTACGAGCAGTACTTC. Filled out from reference TRBV5-1 and TRBJ2-7, the complete variable domain reads KAGVTQTPRYLIKTRGQQVTLSCSPISGHRSVSWYQQTPGQGLQFLFEYFSETQRNKGNFPGRFSGRQFSNSRSEMNVSTLELGDSALYLCASSSGTGSYEQYFGPGTRLTVT.

In this sample, this clone turned up once. This sequence joins TRBV28 and TRBJ2-1; D unclear. This CDR3 comprises 11 residues. CDR1 is MDHEN, CDR2 SYDVKM, per germline. V lost 3 bases, J lost 5 bases, and 2 bases lay in between. The CDR3, as DNA: TGTGCCAGCAGTTTCAACAATGAGCAGTTCTTC. Encoded protein: CASSFNNEQFF.

This clone was seen a single time. The rearrangement uses TRBV2 and TRBJ1-1; tentatively, D is TRBD1 (5 bases). CDR3 size: 13 residues. Trimming cost V 5 bases and J 1 base, with 8 bases left between them. Germline V gene lookup returns CDR1 SNHLY and CDR2 FYNNEI. The CDR3 spells CASSSDRNTEAFF. The CDR3 DNA reads TGTGCCAGCAGTTCCGACAGGAACACTGAAGCTTTCTTT.

The chain joins TRBV7-9 to TRBJ1-2; D uncertain. Germline values: CDR1 SEHNR, CDR2 FQNEAQ (reference sequence). CDR3 length equals 11 residues. V lost 4 bases and J lost 7, with 7 bases in between. The CDR3 protein is CASSSIRGYTF. The CDR3 nucleotides are TGTGCCAGCAGCTCCATTCGTGGCTACACCTTC.

The chain employs TRBV28 and TRBJ2-7; 8 bases are a match to TRBD1. V lost 7 bases to trimming and J lost 7 bases; unmatched junction nucleotides: 18. The CDR3 sequence is 16 residues long. Germline V gives CDR1 MDHEN, CDR2 SYDVKM. The CDR3 region is CASTTTRTGIFREQYF. The CDR3 region has the DNA TGTGCCAGCACCACAACCCGGACAGGGATCTTTCGGGAGCAGTACTTC.

V and J are TRBV28 and TRBJ1-5; tentatively, D is TRBD1 (6 bases). V shed 4 bases and J shed 2 bases, with 21 bases lying between them. Germline values: CDR1 MDHEN, CDR2 SYDVKM. This CDR3 is 18 amino acids long. The CDR3 coding sequence is TGTGCCAGCAGTTCCTATGCCCGGACAGTGTCGGGCAATCAGCCCCAGCATTTT. Its protein is CASSSYARTVSGNQPQHF.

The V gene is TRBV2, the J gene TRBJ1-2, with D unclear. CDR1 and CDR2 from the germline V gene are SNHLY and FYNNEI. This CDR3 is 13 amino acids long. The germline V and J ends were trimmed by 2 bases and 5 bases, with 9 bases remaining between them. The CDR3 spells CASSEKGFYGYTF. In nucleotides, the CDR3 is TGTGCCAGCAGTGAAAAAGGGTTTTATGGCTACACCTTC.

The CDR3 reads CASRPPGRETQYF. The CDR3 nucleotides read TGTGCCAGCAGGCCCCCGGGACGTGAGACCCAGTACTTC. J is TRBJ2-5 and V is TRBV6-5, with D perhaps assigned TRBD1 or TRBD2 (5 bases each). Germline CDR1 MNHEY, CDR2 SVGAGI. This CDR3 region has 13 residues. V lost 6 bases and J 5 bases, leaving 13 bases between the germline ends.

The chain links TRBV5-1 to TRBJ2-2, with a tentative D call TRBD2 (6 bases). The germline gives CDR1 SGHRS, CDR2 YFSETQ. V was clipped by 0 bases and J by 3 bases, with 12 bases between them. The CDR3 length is 16 residues. For the CDR3, the DNA is TGCGCCAGCAGCTTGGCGGCGGGGTTGGACACCGGGGAGCTGTTTTTT. Translated: CASSLAAGLDTGELFF.

The rearrangement uses TRBV6-5 and TRBJ2-2; 7 bases fit TRBD2. Germline V gene lookup returns CDR1 MNHEY and CDR2 SVGAGI. This CDR3 has 16 residues. Germline trimming cut 0 bases from V and 7 bases from J; bases unmatched to any gene: 8. CDR3 sequence (DNA): TGTGCCAGCAGTTACTCGTGGAGCGGGGTTGGCGGGGAGCTGTTTTTT. This codes for CASSYSWSGVGGELFF.

This rearrangement joins TRBV13 to TRBJ2-7; D ambiguous. Trimming removed 5 bases from V and 7 bases from J, with 15 bases in between. CDR1 is PRHDT and CDR2 is FYEKMQ in the germline V gene (reference sequence). The CDR3 contains 13 residues. The chain's CDR3 is CASSKGRTLEQYF. The CDR3 DNA sequence: TGTGCCAGCAGCAAAGGCCGTACGCTAGAGCAGTACTTC.

This chain joins TRBV19 and TRBJ1-4, with a tentative D call TRBD1 (5 bases). The germline V gene has CDR1 LNHDA and CDR2 SQIVND (reference sequence). This CDR3 has 14 residues. Trimming removed 9 bases from V and 0 bases from J, with 11 bases in between. The DNA of the CDR3 is TGTGCCAGCCGGGGGGGGGCAACTAATGAAAAACTGTTTTTT. Translating it yields CASRGGATNEKLFF.

The chain is built from TRBV19 and TRBJ1-5; D perhaps matches TRBD1 (6 bases). The germline V gene encodes CDR1 LNHDA and CDR2 SQIVND (reference sequence). CDR3 length: 14 residues. Trimming took off 3 bases at V and 6 bases at J, with 12 bases between the two ends. As DNA, the CDR3 is TGTGCCAGTAGTATTAAGGGGGGAGGTCAGCCCCAGCATTTT. It encodes CASSIKGGGQPQHF.

This chain uses TRBV7-8 with TRBJ2-5; D gene unclear. From germline, CDR1 is SGHVS and CDR2 FQNEAQ. This CDR3 region has 13 residues. V was cut by 5 bases and J by 2 bases, with 9 bases left in between. The CDR3 DNA follows: TGTGCCAGCAGCCGTCTAGAACAAGAGACCCAGTACTTC. Protein product: CASSRLEQETQYF.

The rearrangement joins TRBV5-5 to TRBJ1-1, with 7 bases identical to TRBD1. Trimming removed 4 bases from V and 1 base from J; junction bases left unmatched: 7. From germline, CDR1 is SGHKS and CDR2 YYEKEE (reference sequence). The CDR3 runs 15 residues. The CDR3 region has the DNA TGTGCCAGCAGCCGACTACAGGGGTGGAACACTGAAGCTTTCTTT. Protein: CASSRLQGWNTEAFF.

J is TRBJ2-3 and V is TRBV12-5; TRBD1 might be the D (5 bases). The CDR3 spans 13 residues. Germline lookup yields CDR1 LGHNT and CDR2 FRNRAP. Trimming left V 6 bases short and J 0 bases short, with 7 bases between. Written as DNA, the CDR3 is TGTGCTAGTGGGCGACAGAGCACAGATACGCAGTATTTT. Translating gives CASGRQSTDTQYF.

The genes are TRBV6-1 and TRBJ1-5; tentative D call: TRBD1 (5 bases). The V gene lost 5 bases and the J gene lost 2 bases, with 13 bases spanning the gap. This CDR3 is built from 15 residues. Germline V CDR1 and CDR2: MNHNS, SASEGT. CDR3: CASSPGTDRNQPQHF. The CDR3 coding sequence is TGTGCCAGCAGTCCCGGGACGGACCGCAATCAGCCCCAGCATTTT.

The gene calls are TRBV10-3 and TRBJ1-2; tentative D call: TRBD1 (6 bases). Per germline, CDR1 ENHRY and CDR2 SYGVKD. V lost 4 bases to trimming and J lost 0 bases, with 6 bases between them. The CDR3 loop spans 13 amino acids. In DNA form, the CDR3 reads TGTGCCATCAGTGGGACAGCTAACTATGGCTACACCTTC. Amino acid sequence: CAISGTANYGYTF.